Listed below are T cell receptor beta chains from one sample, sequenced in a study of regulatory T cells in long-lasting Graves disease. TCRdb ran MiXCR on the multiplex PCR reads and lists one entry per CDR3 protein. The data show over 500,000 distinct CDR3 sequences, 16% seen once. These data were likewise used in another study, on T cells in Graves' hyperthyroidism and ophthalmopathy.

The sequences come from peripheral blood mononuclear cells (PBMCs), collected at new diagnosis, from a patient treated with antithyroid drugs. Source of these receptors: a man aged 18 to 35 with Graves disease. Both conserved end residues are part of each CDR3. D genes are given only for firm matches. Clone size is given for some rows only: seen once, a few or many times, or a class if the clone is expanded.

D: TRBD2; J: TRBJ2-7; V: TRBV15; size: few; DNA: TGTGCCACCAGCAGAGGCGCGAGACTAGCGGGGATCTACGAGCAGTACTTC; CDR3: CATSRGARLAGIYEQYF
D: -; J: TRBJ2-7; V: TRBV29-1; size: many; DNA: TGCAGCGTCCGAACCGGGGGCCGGGGTGAGCAGTACTTC; CDR3: CSVRTGGRGEQYF
D: TRBD2; J: TRBJ2-3; V: TRBV2; size: many; DNA: TGTGCCAGCAGTGAACCCGTAGGGACTAGCGTCTGGTTAGATACGCAGTATTTT; CDR3: CASSEPVGTSVWLDTQYF
D: -; J: TRBJ1-2; V: TRBV15; size: -; DNA: TGTGCCACCAGCAGAGGAAGGACAGCCTGGGAGGATGGCTACACCTTC; CDR3: CATSRGRTAWEDGYTF
D: -; J: TRBJ2-1; V: TRBV3-1; size: few; DNA: TGTGCCAGCAGCCAAGGGGGTCAGGAGCAGTTCTTC; CDR3: CASSQGGQEQFF
D: -; J: TRBJ2-3; V: TRBV2; size: many; DNA: TGTGCCAGCAGTGAATACCAAACAGGGACAGATACGCAGTATTTT; CDR3: CASSEYQTGTDTQYF
D: -; J: TRBJ2-7; V: TRBV11-1; size: -; DNA: TGCGCCAGCAGCCAAGCAACGGCGACCTACGAGCAGTACTTC; CDR3: CASSQATATYEQYF
D: -; J: TRBJ1-1; V: TRBV7-9; size: many; DNA: TGTGCCAGCAGCTTGGTGTCCCGGCCCGAAGCTTTCTTT; CDR3: CASSLVSRPEAFF
D: -; J: TRBJ1-5; V: TRBV11-2; size: many; DNA: TGTGCCAGCAGCCGCGGGGTTTGGGGTAATAGCAATCAGCCCCAGCATTTT; CDR3: CASSRGVWGNSNQPQHF
D: TRBD1; J: TRBJ2-7; V: TRBV7-9; size: few; DNA: TGTGCCAGCAACCCGAGCGCGATCGGACAGGTCGCCGCCGAGCAGTACTTC; CDR3: CASNPSAIGQVAAEQYF
D: TRBD1; J: TRBJ2-7; V: TRBV5-1; size: many; DNA: TGCGCCAGCAGCTTGAGGGGACAGGGGTTATACGAGCAGTACTTC; CDR3: CASSLRGQGLYEQYF
D: TRBD2; J: TRBJ2-2; V: TRBV7-3; size: -; DNA: TGTGCCAGCAGCCCCTCCGGGAGGCAAGACACCGGGGAGCTGTTTTTT; CDR3: CASSPSGRQDTGELFF
D: TRBD2; J: TRBJ2-1; V: TRBV30; size: many; DNA: TGTGCCTGGATAAGCGGGGGGGCGGGCGAGCAGTTCTTC; CDR3: CAWISGGAGEQFF
D: -; J: TRBJ2-2; V: TRBV30; size: many; DNA: TGTGCCTGGAGTGCAGGCGGGGCCAGGGAGCTGTTTTTT; CDR3: CAWSAGGARELFF
D: -; J: TRBJ2-2; V: TRBV7-9; size: many; DNA: TGTGCCAGCAGCTCCAGAAGCGCCGGGGAGCTGTTTTTT; CDR3: CASSSRSAGELFF
D: TRBD2; J: TRBJ2-3; V: TRBV11-1; size: many; DNA: TGTGCCAGCAGCTTAGTAGCGGGGGCTTCCACAGATACGCAGTATTTT; CDR3: CASSLVAGASTDTQYF
D: -; J: TRBJ2-1; V: TRBV20-1; size: many; DNA: TGCAGTGCTAGAGATCTAATAGTTGGTGAGCAGTTCTTC; CDR3: CSARDLIVGEQFF
D: -; J: TRBJ2-7; V: TRBV30; size: many; DNA: TGTGCCTGGAGGGGCGGACAGCGCGGATTCTACGAGCAGTACTTC; CDR3: CAWRGGQRGFYEQYF
D: -; J: TRBJ2-5; V: TRBV7-9; size: -; DNA: TGTGCCAGCAGCCCGGGGGCGAACCAAGAGACCCAGTACTTC; CDR3: CASSPGANQETQYF
D: -; J: TRBJ1-2; V: TRBV13; size: few; DNA: TGTGCCAGCAGCTGGGTGGGTGGTGGCTACACCTTC; CDR3: CASSWVGGGYTF
D: TRBD2; J: TRBJ2-1; V: TRBV4-2; size: -; DNA: TGTGCCAGCAGCCGAGGACTAGCGGGAGACTCCGACAATGAGCAGTTCTTC; CDR3: CASSRGLAGDSDNEQFF
D: TRBD1; J: TRBJ2-7; V: TRBV4-1; size: few; DNA: TGCGCCAGCAGCCCTCAATCGCCCGGGACAGGAGCCTACGAGCAGTACTTC; CDR3: CASSPQSPGTGAYEQYF
D: TRBD2; J: TRBJ2-1; V: TRBV28; size: many; DNA: TGTGCCAGCAGTTCTTGGACTAGCGTGACCTACAATGAGCAGTTCTTC; CDR3: CASSSWTSVTYNEQFF
D: TRBD2; J: TRBJ2-3; V: TRBV5-6; size: -; DNA: TGTGCCAGCAGCTGGGGATGGGCTAGCGGGAGCGGTACGCAGTATTTT; CDR3: CASSWGWASGSGTQYF
D: TRBD1; J: TRBJ2-3; V: TRBV20-1; size: -; DNA: TGCAGTGCTCCCCGGGACAGGGTGACAGATACGCAGTATTTT; CDR3: CSAPRDRVTDTQYF
D: TRBD2; J: TRBJ2-1; V: TRBV13; size: -; DNA: TGTGCCAGCAGCAGACTAGCGGGAGGGGCCAATGAGCAGTTCTTC; CDR3: CASSRLAGGANEQFF
D: -; J: TRBJ2-7; V: TRBV7-9; size: -; DNA: TGTGCCAGCAGCCCCGGGCCTACCTACGAGCAGTACTTC; CDR3: CASSPGPTYEQYF
D: -; J: TRBJ2-1; V: TRBV2; size: few; DNA: TGTGCCAGCAGTGGAGACAAGAGCTCCTGCAATGAGCAGTTCTTC; CDR3: CASSGDKSSCNEQFF
D: TRBD2; J: TRBJ2-2; V: TRBV28; size: many; DNA: TGTGCCAGCAGTTTAGGGTCGGGAGGGACCTGGGACACCGGGGAGCTGTTTTTT; CDR3: CASSLGSGGTWDTGELFF
D: -; J: TRBJ1-3; V: TRBV11-2; size: few; DNA: TGTGCCAGCAGCTTATCCCTTCCAAACACCATATATTTT; CDR3: CASSLSLPNTIYF
D: TRBD1; J: TRBJ2-2; V: TRBV7-9; size: -; DNA: TGTGCCAGCAGCTTAGCGTTCAAGTCACAGGGGCGAAACACCGGGGAGCTGTTTTTT; CDR3: CASSLAFKSQGRNTGELFF
D: -; J: TRBJ1-4; V: TRBV30; size: many; DNA: TGTGCCTGGCGCCCACAGCTTAATGAAAAACTGTTTTTT; CDR3: CAWRPQLNEKLFF
D: -; J: TRBJ1-3; V: TRBV28; size: many; DNA: TGTGCCAGCAGTACCCCCGGGCAGGGAAACACCATATATTTT; CDR3: CASSTPGQGNTIYF